The sequence of this T cell receptor (beta chain) was determined in a study of PD-L1 blockade in urothelial cancer. Study overall: Blood was subjected to analysis at 3 weeks (second dose) and 6 weeks following treatment start.

Time point: pretreatment peripheral blood. Some clones are missing from TCRdb's copy, which holds only in-frame ones; the method was immunoSEQ multiplex PCR. The table records 70,000 to 85,000 clones, 90% of them present only once. Sequences were derived from PBMCs, sampled around atezolizumab (anti-PD-L1) treatment. The clonotype comes from a man aged 65 to 79 with urothelial cancer.

The CDR3 sequence is CASSSGLAGGEQYF. The CDR3 DNA is TGTGCCAGCAGCTCGGGACTAGCGGGAGGCGAGCAGTACTTC. The V gene is TRBV5-4, the J gene TRBJ2-7, with 15 positions matching TRBD2. From germline, CDR1 is SGHNT and CDR2 YYREEE (reference sequence). The CDR3 consists of 14 residues. V lost 3 bases, J lost 6 bases, and 1 base stayed unmatched.